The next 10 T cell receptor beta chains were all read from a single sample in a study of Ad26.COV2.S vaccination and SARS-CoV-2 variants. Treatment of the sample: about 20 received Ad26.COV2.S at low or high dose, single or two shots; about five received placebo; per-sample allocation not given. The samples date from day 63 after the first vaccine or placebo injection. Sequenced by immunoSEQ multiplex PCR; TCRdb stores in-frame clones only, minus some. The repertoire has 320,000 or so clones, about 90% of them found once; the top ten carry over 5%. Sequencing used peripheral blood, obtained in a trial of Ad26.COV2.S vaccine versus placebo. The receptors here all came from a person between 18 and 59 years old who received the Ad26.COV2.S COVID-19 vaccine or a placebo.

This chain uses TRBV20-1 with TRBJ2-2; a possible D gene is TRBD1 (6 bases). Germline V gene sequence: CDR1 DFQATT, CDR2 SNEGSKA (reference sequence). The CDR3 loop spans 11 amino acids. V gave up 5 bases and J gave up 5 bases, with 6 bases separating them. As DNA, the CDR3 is TGCAGTGCTGACAGGACCGGGGAGCTGTTTTTT. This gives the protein CSADRTGELFF.

Here the CDR3 reads CASSRELLQGPTGELFF. The CDR3 region has the DNA TGTGCCAGCAGCCGGGAACTCCTACAGGGCCCCACCGGGGAGCTGTTTTTT. The chain uses TRBV7-6 and TRBJ2-2, with TRBD1 as a possible D gene (6 bases). The CDR3 sequence is 17 residues long. The V end lost 5 bases, the J end lost 4 bases, and 20 bases lay between the germline ends. CDR1 and CDR2 (germline): SGHVS, FNYEAQ.

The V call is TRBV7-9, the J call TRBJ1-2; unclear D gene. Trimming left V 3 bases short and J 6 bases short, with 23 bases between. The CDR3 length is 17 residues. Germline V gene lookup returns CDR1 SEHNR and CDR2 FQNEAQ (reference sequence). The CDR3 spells CASSFPAIDRPGHGYTF. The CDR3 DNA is TGTGCCAGCAGCTTCCCCGCAATAGACCGCCCTGGGCATGGCTACACCTTC. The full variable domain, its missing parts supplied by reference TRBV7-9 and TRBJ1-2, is DTGVSQNPRHKITKRGQNVTFRCDPISEHNRLYWYRQTLGQGPEFLTYFQNEAQLEKSRLLSDRFSAERPKGSFSTLEIQRTEQGDSAMYLCASSFPAIDRPGHGYTFGSGTRLTVV.

Written as DNA, the CDR3 is TGTGCCACCAGCGAGGGGGGGAGGAGCTATGGCTACACCTTC. Translation gives CATSEGGRSYGYTF. The rearrangement uses TRBV15 and TRBJ1-2; weak D call: TRBD1 (6 bases). The CDR3 is 14 amino acids. Per the germline V gene, CDR1 is LNHNV and CDR2 is YYDKDF (reference sequence). With 5 bases removed from V and 4 bases from J, the gap between germline ends came to 14 bases.

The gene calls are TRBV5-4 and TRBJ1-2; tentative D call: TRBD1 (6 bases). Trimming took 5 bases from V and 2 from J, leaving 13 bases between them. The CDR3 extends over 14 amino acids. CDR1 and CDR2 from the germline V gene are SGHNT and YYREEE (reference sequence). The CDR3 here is CASRLTGTNYGYTF. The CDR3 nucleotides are TGTGCCAGCAGGCTAACAGGGACGAACTATGGCTACACCTTC.

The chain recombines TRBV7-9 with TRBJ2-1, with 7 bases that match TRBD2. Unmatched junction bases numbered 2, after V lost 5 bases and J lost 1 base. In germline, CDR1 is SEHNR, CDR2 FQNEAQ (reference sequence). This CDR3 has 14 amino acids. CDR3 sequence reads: CASSGGGSYNEQFF. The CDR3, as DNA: TGTGCCAGCAGCGGCGGGGGATCCTACAATGAGCAGTTCTTC.

The CDR3 reads CASSPGLAGEWGSGELFF. CDR3 sequence (DNA): TGTGCCAGCAGCCCGGGACTAGCGGGAGAATGGGGATCCGGGGAGCTGTTTTTT. The chain joins TRBV7-2 to TRBJ2-2; 14 bases fit TRBD2. The CDR3 is 18 amino acids. After removal of 5 bases from V and 6 bases from J, the junction contained 11 bases not matched to a gene. The V gene's germline CDR1 is SGHTA and CDR2 FQGNSA.

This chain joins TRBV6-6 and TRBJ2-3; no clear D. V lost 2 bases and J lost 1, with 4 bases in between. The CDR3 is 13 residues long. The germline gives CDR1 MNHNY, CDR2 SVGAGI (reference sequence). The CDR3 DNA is TGTGCCAGCAGTTACACAGGCACAGATACGCAGTATTTT. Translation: CASSYTGTDTQYF.

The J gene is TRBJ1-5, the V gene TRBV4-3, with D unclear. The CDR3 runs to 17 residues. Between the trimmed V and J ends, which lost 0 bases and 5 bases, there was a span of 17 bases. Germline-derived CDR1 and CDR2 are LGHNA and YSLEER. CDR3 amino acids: CASSQERFDQIDQPQHF. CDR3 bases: TGCGCCAGCAGCCAAGAAAGGTTCGACCAAATAGATCAGCCCCAGCATTTT.

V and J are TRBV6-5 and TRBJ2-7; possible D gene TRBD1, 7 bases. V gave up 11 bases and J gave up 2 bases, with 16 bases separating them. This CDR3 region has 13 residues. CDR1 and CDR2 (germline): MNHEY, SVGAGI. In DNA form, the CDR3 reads TGTGCCTCCCAGGGGGGACTTCCCTACGAGCAGTACTTC. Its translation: CASQGGLPYEQYF.